This TCR beta chain was sequenced for a study of pediatric ulcerative colitis. Across the whole study: Ulcerative colitis patients had pancolitis or left-sided colitis, with confirming histology.

Clones were read by immunoSEQ multiplex PCR, and TCRdb kept only the in-frame ones, dropping some. The table records approximately 37,000 clones, 65% to 85% of them present only once. The CDR3 is 15 amino acids. Unmatched junction bases numbered 9, after V lost 4 bases and J lost 2 bases. The V gene's germline CDR1 is SGDLS and CDR2 YYNGEE. The rectum was sampled with one to two pinch biopsies at colonoscopy. Sequencing was performed on gut tissue. The chain is built from TRBV9 and TRBJ2-7; 7 bases fit TRBD1. The sequence derives from a boy between 5 and 17 years old with severe ulcerative colitis. The CDR3 is CASSRSGQVAYEQYF. The CDR3 nucleotides are TGTGCCAGCAGCAGATCAGGACAGGTCGCCTACGAGCAGTACTTC.